What follows are 19 T cell receptor beta chains derived from one specimen sequenced in a study of blood T cell repertoires in COVID-19 (dated by TCRdb to 2020 to 2021). Libraries came from the immunoSEQ multiplex PCR assay. TCRdb stores this immuneACCESS table with in-frame sequences only. Part of the clones is absent; in the studies checked, under half of the shortfall reflects unresolved V genes, and no reason is known for the rest. The sample contains about 140,000 clones, 65% to 90% of them found a single time. Jointly, the top ten make up less than 3% of the sample. Material: peripheral blood. These receptors were taken from a middle-aged man with acute or convalescent COVID-19.

V usage is TRBV7-9 and J usage is TRBJ2-1, with D maybe TRBD2 (6 bases). The CDR3 sequence is 15 residues long. The germline CDR1 and CDR2 sequences are SEHNR and FQNEAQ (reference sequence). Trimming took 0 bases from V and 4 from J, leaving 10 bases between them. The CDR3 protein is CASSLALTRYNEQFF. In DNA, the CDR3 is TGTGCCAGCAGCTTAGCGCTGACTAGGTACAATGAGCAGTTCTTC. Combining the CDR3 with reference TRBV7-9 and TRBJ2-1 gives the whole variable domain DTGVSQNPRHKITKRGQNVTFRCDPISEHNRLYWYRQTLGQGPEFLTYFQNEAQLEKSRLLSDRFSAERPKGSFSTLEIQRTEQGDSAMYLCASSLALTRYNEQFFGPGTRLTVL.

V usage is TRBV4-1 and J usage is TRBJ1-2; possible D gene TRBD1, 5 bases. The germline V gene has CDR1 MGHRA and CDR2 YSYEKL. V lost 0 bases, J lost 13 bases, and 15 bases lay in between. This CDR3 has 13 residues. The DNA for the CDR3 is TGCGCCAGCAGCCAAGACTTTGGCAGGGCCTTCACCTTC. Its translation: CASSQDFGRAFTF.

J is TRBJ1-5 and V is TRBV18; 11 positions match TRBD1. J was trimmed by 7 bases and V by 5 bases; bases with no gene match: 10. The length of the CDR3 is 16 residues. Germline CDR1 is KGHSH and CDR2 is LQKENI. Here the CDR3 DNA reads TGTGCCAGCTCAACCGGACAGGGGGCAGTTTGGCAGCCCCAGCATTTT. Translation: CASSTGQGAVWQPQHF.

The chain carries TRBV9 and TRBJ1-2; a possible D gene is TRBD1 (5 bases). The germline gives CDR1 SGDLS, CDR2 YYNGEE. The CDR3 spans 13 residues. Trimming removed 7 bases at V and 5 bases at J, with 15 bases between. As DNA, the CDR3 is TGTGCCAGCGGAGGGGAGGCGGAATATGGCTACACCTTC. Its protein is CASGGEAEYGYTF.

This chain connects TRBV6-2 or TRBV6-3 to TRBJ1-1; possibly TRBD1 for D (5 bases). V lost 2 bases and J 9 bases, leaving 10 bases between the germline ends. Germline V gene data show CDR1 as MNHEY and CDR2 as SVGEGT. There are 12 residues in the CDR3. In DNA, the CDR3 is TGTGCCAGCAGTTACGGAGACAGTAAAGCTTTCTTT. It yields the protein CASSYGDSKAFF.

This chain joins TRBV19 and TRBJ2-5, with D possibly matching TRBD1 (6 bases). Germline V CDR1 and CDR2: LNHDA, SQIVND (reference sequence). The ends were cut back, 3 bases at V and 2 bases at J, with 10 bases in the middle. CDR3 length: 14 amino acids. The CDR3 is CASSMQTGQETQYF. CDR3 coding DNA: TGTGCCAGTAGTATGCAGACAGGACAAGAGACCCAGTACTTC.

V gene TRBV5-4 combines with J gene TRBJ2-7, with 8 bases matching TRBD1. The length of the CDR3 is 13 residues. V was pared by 5 bases and J by 6 bases, with 7 bases of the junction left unmatched. The germline V gene encodes CDR1 SGHNT and CDR2 YYREEE (reference sequence). CDR3 sequence (DNA): TGTGCCAGCAGTCAGACAGGGGCCCGCGAGCAGTACTTC. As protein: CASSQTGAREQYF.

The V gene is TRBV5-8, the J gene TRBJ1-1, with 8 bases that match TRBD1. The CDR3 runs to 17 residues. The germline CDR1 and CDR2 sequences are SGHTS and YDEGEE. The trim removed 4 bases at V and 5 bases at J, leaving 16 bases unmatched. DNA of the CDR3: TGTGCCAGCAGCCCTTGGGCAGGGGGCGCATCTGATACTGAAGCTTTCTTT. Translated: CASSPWAGGASDTEAFF.

The chain carries TRBV10-1 and TRBJ2-7; 9 bases match TRBD1. The V gene end was trimmed by 4 bases and the J gene end by 3 bases; junction bases not matched to a gene: 1. The germline CDR1 and CDR2 sequences are WNHNN and SYGVQD (reference sequence). The CDR3 has 13 amino acids. This CDR3 is CASSVGQGYEQYF. The CDR3 nucleotides are TGCGCCAGCAGTGTGGGACAGGGCTACGAGCAGTACTTC.

The chain employs TRBV16 and TRBJ2-7, with no clear D. Trimming took off 0 bases at V and 6 bases at J, with 9 bases between the two ends. Germline CDR1 and CDR2: KGHSY and FQNENV. The CDR3 loop spans 13 amino acids. The CDR3: CASSQSNPGEQYF. Written as DNA, the CDR3 is TGTGCCAGCAGCCAATCGAACCCGGGCGAGCAGTACTTC.

The CDR3 is CASSNLGTARYEQYF. The CDR3 bases are TGTGCCAGCAGCAACCTAGGGACAGCACGCTACGAGCAGTACTTC. J is TRBJ2-7 and V is TRBV28, with 7 bases lining up with TRBD1. In germline, CDR1 is MDHEN, CDR2 SYDVKM. This CDR3 contains 15 residues. V shed 6 bases, J shed 3 bases, and the junction held 11 bases outside the gene matches.

The chain recombines TRBV3-1 (or the pseudogene TRBV3-2) with TRBJ1-1, with D tentatively TRBD1 (5 bases). The CDR3 has 15 residues. Trimming took 4 bases from V and 4 from J, leaving 16 bases between them. The V gene's germline CDR1 is LGHDT and CDR2 YNNKEL (reference sequence). The CDR3 spells CASSPFREGSTEAFF. The DNA of the CDR3 is TGTGCCAGCAGCCCGTTCCGGGAGGGGAGCACTGAAGCTTTCTTT.

CDR3 sequence reads: CASSPILGVGETQYF. The CDR3 DNA follows: TGTGCCAGCAGCCCTATTTTAGGGGTGGGAGAGACCCAGTACTTC. The chain recombines TRBV7-9 with TRBJ2-5, with D perhaps TRBD1 (5 bases). CDR3 length: 15 residues. The V end was cut by 5 bases, the J end by 4 bases, with 17 bases between. Germline CDR1 SEHNR, CDR2 FQNEAQ (reference sequence).

The chain is built from TRBV29-1 and TRBJ2-7, with TRBD2 as a possible D gene (5 bases). Between the trimmed V and J ends, which lost 6 bases and 0 bases, there was a span of 18 bases. This CDR3 has 15 amino acids. CDR1 and CDR2 from the germline V gene are SQVTM and ANQGSEA. The DNA of the CDR3 is TGCAGCGTCGCGTCGGCGGGCTGGAGCTCCTACGAGCAGTACTTC. Amino acid sequence: CSVASAGWSSYEQYF.

This clone appeared a few times. The genes are TRBV9 and TRBJ1-2, with 10 bases that match TRBD1. The CDR3 is 14 residues long. Germline V gene data show CDR1 as SGDLS and CDR2 as YYNGEE. The junction had 7 bases not matched to a gene; V was cut back by 4 bases and J by 7 bases. CDR3 in amino acids: CASSPQTGGAGYTF. The CDR3 DNA is TGTGCCAGCAGCCCCCAGACAGGGGGCGCTGGCTACACCTTC.

This clone was detected only once. The chain has TRBV7-3 and TRBJ1-2; 12 bases are shared with TRBD1. There are 14 residues in the CDR3. Germline values: CDR1 SGHTA, CDR2 FQGTGA. With 4 bases clipped from V and 8 bases from J, the junction kept 5 bases outside the gene matches. The CDR3 DNA reads TGTGCCAGCAGCTCGGGGACAGGGGGCGAGGGCTACACCTTC. It specifies CASSSGTGGEGYTF.

The rearrangement joins TRBV14 to TRBJ2-1; possible D gene TRBD2, 6 bases. The CDR3 sequence is 15 residues long. V was pared by 4 bases and J by 9 bases, with 19 bases between. In germline, CDR1 is SGHDN, CDR2 FVKESK. The CDR3 reads CASSRLDSSLGEQFF. CDR3 DNA sequence: TGTGCCAGCAGCCGACTAGATTCCTCCCTAGGTGAGCAGTTCTTC.

The rearrangement links TRBV18 to TRBJ2-7; TRBD1 matches at 7 bases. Trimming took 6 bases from V and 2 from J; bases not matched to a gene: 10. The CDR3 consists of 15 residues. The germline gives CDR1 KGHSH, CDR2 LQKENI. DNA of the CDR3: TGTGCCAGCTCGCCCACAGGGGATGTGGCCTACGAGCAGTACTTC. It specifies CASSPTGDVAYEQYF.

V is TRBV2 and J is TRBJ1-4; 9 bases are a match to TRBD1. The trim removed 1 base at V and 7 bases at J, leaving 7 bases unmatched. The CDR3 spans 16 residues. Germline V gene lookup returns CDR1 SNHLY and CDR2 FYNNEI. The CDR3 reads CASSEGVGQGSEKLFF. CDR3 nucleotides: TGTGCCAGCAGTGAAGGGGTAGGACAGGGGAGTGAAAAACTGTTTTTT. Full variable domain (rest looked up from reference TRBV2 and TRBJ1-4): EPEVTQTPSHQVTQMGQEVILRCVPISNHLYFYWYRQILGQKVEFLVSFYNNEISEKSEIFDDQFSVERPDGSNFTLKIRSTKLEDSAMYFCASSEGVGQGSEKLFFGSGTQLSVL.